This T cell receptor beta chain was captured by sequencing in a study of blood T cell repertoires in COVID-19. Trimming left V 1 base short and J 2 bases short, with 8 bases between. CDR3 length: 14 amino acids. Germline CDR1 is SGHAT and CDR2 is FQNNGV. The study assigned cohorts using participant-reported clinical history. In Cohort 3, a recovered donor had either two negative PCRs, clearance, or symptom resolution. The assay was immunoSEQ multiplex PCR, and TCRdb's table has in-frame clones only and misses some. The sample records roughly 330,000 clones, 80% to 90% being singletons. Sample: PBMCs or T cells enriched from blood (not recorded which). This receptor was taken from a man between 25 and 39 years old who had recovered from COVID-19. The chain joins TRBV11-2 to TRBJ1-2, with D tentatively TRBD1 (5 bases). The CDR3 DNA is TGTGCCAGCAGCTTAGGTTCAGGGAACTATGGCTACACCTTC. It is translated as CASSLGSGNYGYTF.